This T cell receptor beta chain was captured by sequencing in a study of T-cell memory formation after mild COVID-19. Study overall: In these data, TCR clusters were largely donor specific. Broader study findings: The study found contracting CD4+ clones mainly in CM and EM and contracting CD8+ clones in EMRA. The authors left the SARS-CoV-2 specificity of second-wave clones peaking on day 37 unconfirmed.

UMIs and sample barcodes were carried by the TCR alpha and TCR beta cDNA libraries that 5'RACE produced using constant-segment primers. Using its own MiXCR run on the 5' RACE reads, TCRdb lists one record per CDR3 protein. The sample comprises just over 300,000 distinct CDR3 sequences, 15% to 20% of which are singletons, and roughly 21% rests with the top ten. This clonotype was counted only a few times. The antigen is not known. This CDR3 is built from 14 residues. In germline, CDR1 is MNHEY, CDR2 SMNVEV (reference sequence). V was trimmed by 7 bases and J by 6 bases, leaving 19 bases between them. This chain uses TRBV27 with TRBJ2-7; D unresolved. The sequencing input was PBMCs or a T cell subset sorted from them (not recorded which). The receptor's source is a man aged 18 to 30 who had mild COVID-19 (a few samples of this study predate the infection). Cell type and time point are not known. For the CDR3, the DNA is TGTGCCAGCACTCAGACTGCTCTCTGGGGCGAGCAGTACTTC. This encodes CASTQTALWGEQYF.